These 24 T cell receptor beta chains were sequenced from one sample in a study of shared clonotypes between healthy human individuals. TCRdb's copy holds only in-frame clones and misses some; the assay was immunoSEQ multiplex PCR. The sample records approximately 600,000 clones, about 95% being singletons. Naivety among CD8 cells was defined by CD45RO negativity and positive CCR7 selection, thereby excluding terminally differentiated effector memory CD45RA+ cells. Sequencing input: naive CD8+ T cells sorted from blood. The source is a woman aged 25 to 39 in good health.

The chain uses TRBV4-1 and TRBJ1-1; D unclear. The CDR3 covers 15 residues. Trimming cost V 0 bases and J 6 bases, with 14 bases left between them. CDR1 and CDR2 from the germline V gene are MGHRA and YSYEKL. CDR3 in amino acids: CASSQEVPGQPEAFF. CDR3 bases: TGCGCCAGCAGCCAAGAAGTCCCAGGCCAACCTGAAGCTTTCTTT.

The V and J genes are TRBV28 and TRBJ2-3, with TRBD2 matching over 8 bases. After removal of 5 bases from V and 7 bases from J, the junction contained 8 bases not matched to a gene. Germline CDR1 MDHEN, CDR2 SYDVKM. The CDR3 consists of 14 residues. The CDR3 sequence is CASSGREGRYTQYF. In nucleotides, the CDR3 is TGTGCCAGCAGTGGACGGGAGGGCCGGTATACGCAGTATTTT.

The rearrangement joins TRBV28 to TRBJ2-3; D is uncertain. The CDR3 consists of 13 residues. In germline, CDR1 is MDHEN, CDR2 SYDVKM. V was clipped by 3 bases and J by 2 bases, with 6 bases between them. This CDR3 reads CASSFTDTDTQYF. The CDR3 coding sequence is TGTGCCAGCAGTTTCACAGACACAGATACGCAGTATTTT.

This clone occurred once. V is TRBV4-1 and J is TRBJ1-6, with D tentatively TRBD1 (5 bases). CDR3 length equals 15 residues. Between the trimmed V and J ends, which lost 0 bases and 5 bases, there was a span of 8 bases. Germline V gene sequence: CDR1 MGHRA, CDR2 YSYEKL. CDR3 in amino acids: CASSQEETDNSPLHF. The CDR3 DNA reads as TGCGCCAGCAGCCAAGAGGAGACAGATAATTCACCCCTCCACTTT.

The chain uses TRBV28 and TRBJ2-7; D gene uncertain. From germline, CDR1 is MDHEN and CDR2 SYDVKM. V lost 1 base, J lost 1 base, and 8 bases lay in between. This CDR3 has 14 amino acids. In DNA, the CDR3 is TGTGCCAGCAGTTTATATGACAAGTCCTACGAGCAGTACTTC. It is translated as CASSLYDKSYEQYF. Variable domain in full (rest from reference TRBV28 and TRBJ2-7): DVKVTQSSRYLVKRTGEKVFLECVQDMDHENMFWYRQDPGLGLRLIYFSYDVKMKEKGDIPEGYSVSREKKERFSLILESASTNQTSMYLCASSLYDKSYEQYFGPGTRLTVT.

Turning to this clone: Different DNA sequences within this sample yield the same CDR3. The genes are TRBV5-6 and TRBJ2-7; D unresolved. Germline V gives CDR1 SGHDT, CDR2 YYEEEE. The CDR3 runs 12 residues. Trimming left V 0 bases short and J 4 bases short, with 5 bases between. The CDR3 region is CASSLAAYEQYF. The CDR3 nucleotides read TGTGCCAGCAGCTTGGCGGCTTACGAGCAGTACTTC.

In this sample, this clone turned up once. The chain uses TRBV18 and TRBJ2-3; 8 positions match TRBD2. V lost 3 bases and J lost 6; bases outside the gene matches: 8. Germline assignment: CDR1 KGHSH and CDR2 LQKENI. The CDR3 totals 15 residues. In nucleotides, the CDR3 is TGTGCCAGCTCACCCGGTCGGGGGGGCCCGGATACGCAGTATTTT. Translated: CASSPGRGGPDTQYF.

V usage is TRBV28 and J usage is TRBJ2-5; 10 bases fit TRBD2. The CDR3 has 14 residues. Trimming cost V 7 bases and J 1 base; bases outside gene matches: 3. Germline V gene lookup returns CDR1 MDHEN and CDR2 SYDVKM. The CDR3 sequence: CASTWTSGQETQYF. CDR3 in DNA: TGTGCCAGCACATGGACTAGCGGCCAAGAGACCCAGTACTTC.

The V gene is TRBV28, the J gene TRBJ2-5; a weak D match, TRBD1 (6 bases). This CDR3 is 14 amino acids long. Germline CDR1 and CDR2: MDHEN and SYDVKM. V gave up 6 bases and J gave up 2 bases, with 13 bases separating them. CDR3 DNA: TGTGCCAGCAGCCAGACAGGCGAACAAGAGACCCAGTACTTC. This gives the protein CASSQTGEQETQYF.

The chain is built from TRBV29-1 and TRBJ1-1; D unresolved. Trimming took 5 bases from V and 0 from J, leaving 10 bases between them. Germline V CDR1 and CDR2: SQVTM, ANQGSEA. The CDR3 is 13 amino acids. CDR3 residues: CSVPGVLNTEAFF. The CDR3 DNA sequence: TGCAGCGTTCCGGGAGTTCTGAACACTGAAGCTTTCTTT.

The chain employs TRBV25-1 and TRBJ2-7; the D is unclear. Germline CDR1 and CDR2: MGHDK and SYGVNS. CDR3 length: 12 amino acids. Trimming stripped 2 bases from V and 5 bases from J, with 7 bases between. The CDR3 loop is CASSEAANEQYF. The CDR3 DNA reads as TGTGCCAGCAGTGAAGCCGCTAACGAGCAGTACTTC.

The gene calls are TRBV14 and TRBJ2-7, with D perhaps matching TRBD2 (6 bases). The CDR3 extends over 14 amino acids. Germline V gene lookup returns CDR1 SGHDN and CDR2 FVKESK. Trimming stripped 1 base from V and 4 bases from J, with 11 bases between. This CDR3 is CASSQAAGQYEQYF. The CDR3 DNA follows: TGTGCCAGCAGCCAAGCAGCGGGTCAATACGAGCAGTACTTC.

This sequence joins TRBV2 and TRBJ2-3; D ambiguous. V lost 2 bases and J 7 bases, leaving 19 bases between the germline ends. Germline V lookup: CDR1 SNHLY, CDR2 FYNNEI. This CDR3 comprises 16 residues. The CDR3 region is CASSEKVTLSRYTQYF. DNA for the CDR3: TGTGCCAGCAGTGAAAAGGTCACGTTAAGTAGGTATACGCAGTATTTT.

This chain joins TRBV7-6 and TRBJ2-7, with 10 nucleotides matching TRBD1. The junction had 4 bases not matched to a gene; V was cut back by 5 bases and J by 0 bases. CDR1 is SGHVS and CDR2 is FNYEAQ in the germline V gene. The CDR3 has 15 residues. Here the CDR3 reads CASSAWTGGSYEQYF. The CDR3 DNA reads TGTGCCAGCAGCGCTTGGACAGGGGGCTCCTACGAGCAGTACTTC.

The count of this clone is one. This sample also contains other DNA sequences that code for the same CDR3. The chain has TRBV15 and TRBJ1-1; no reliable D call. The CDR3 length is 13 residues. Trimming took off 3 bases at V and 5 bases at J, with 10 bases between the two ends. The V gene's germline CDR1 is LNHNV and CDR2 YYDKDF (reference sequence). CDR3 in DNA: TGTGCCACCAGCAGGGAGGGTGGGACTGAAGCTTTCTTT. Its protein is CATSREGGTEAFF.

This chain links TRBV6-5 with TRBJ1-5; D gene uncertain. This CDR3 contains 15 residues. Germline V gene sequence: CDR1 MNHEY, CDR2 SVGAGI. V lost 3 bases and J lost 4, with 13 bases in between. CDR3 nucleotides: TGTGCCAGCAGTTATCGCCCAGCAGATAATCAGCCCCAGCATTTT. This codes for CASSYRPADNQPQHF.

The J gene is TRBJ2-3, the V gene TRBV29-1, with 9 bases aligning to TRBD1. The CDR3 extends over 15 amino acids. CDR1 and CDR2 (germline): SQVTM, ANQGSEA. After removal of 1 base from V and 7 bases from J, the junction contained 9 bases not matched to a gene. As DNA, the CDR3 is TGCAGCGTTGAAGCACAGGGGGCGCAGCCGAATACGCAGTATTTT. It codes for CSVEAQGAQPNTQYF.

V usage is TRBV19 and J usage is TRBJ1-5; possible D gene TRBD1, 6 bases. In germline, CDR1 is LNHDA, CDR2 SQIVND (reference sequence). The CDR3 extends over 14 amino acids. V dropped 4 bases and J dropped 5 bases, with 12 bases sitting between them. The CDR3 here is CASSTGQNYQPQHF. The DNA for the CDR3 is TGTGCCAGTAGTACCGGACAGAACTATCAGCCCCAGCATTTT.

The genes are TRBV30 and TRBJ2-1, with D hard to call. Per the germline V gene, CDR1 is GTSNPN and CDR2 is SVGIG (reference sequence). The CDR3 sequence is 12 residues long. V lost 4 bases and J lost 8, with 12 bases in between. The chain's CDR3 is CAWKLPSDEQFF. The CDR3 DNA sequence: TGTGCCTGGAAACTCCCGTCGGATGAGCAGTTCTTC.

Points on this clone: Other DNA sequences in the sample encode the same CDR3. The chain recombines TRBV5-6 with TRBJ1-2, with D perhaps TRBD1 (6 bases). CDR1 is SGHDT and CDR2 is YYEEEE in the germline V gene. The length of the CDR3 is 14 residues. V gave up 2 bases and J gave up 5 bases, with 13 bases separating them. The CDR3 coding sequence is TGTGCCAGCAGCTTCCGGGGGGGCAATTATGGCTACACCTTC. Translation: CASSFRGGNYGYTF.

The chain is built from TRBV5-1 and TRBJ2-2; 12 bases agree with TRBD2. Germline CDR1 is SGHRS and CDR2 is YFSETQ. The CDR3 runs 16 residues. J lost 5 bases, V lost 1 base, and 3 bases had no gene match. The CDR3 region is CASSLRLAGETGELFF. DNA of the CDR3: TGCGCCAGCAGCTTGAGACTAGCGGGAGAGACCGGGGAGCTGTTTTTT.

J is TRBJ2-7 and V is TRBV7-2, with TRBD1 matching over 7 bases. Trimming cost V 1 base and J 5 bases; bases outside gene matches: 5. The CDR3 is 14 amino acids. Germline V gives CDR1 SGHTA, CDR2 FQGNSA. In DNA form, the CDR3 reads TGTGCCAGCAGCTTAGGTTACAGGGGAAACGAGCAGTACTTC. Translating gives CASSLGYRGNEQYF.

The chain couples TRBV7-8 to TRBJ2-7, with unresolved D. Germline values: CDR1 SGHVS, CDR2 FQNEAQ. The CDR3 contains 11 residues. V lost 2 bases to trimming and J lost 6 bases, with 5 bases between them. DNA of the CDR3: TGTGCCAGCAGCTTACATAGCGAGCAGTACTTC. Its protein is CASSLHSEQYF.

CDR3 region: CASGIAVGELFF. In nucleotides, the CDR3 is TGTGCCAGTGGGATAGCGGTCGGGGAGCTGTTTTTT. The rearrangement joins TRBV19 to TRBJ2-2; a possible D gene is TRBD2 (6 bases). Trimming stripped 8 bases from V and 7 bases from J, with 11 bases between. The germline V gene encodes CDR1 LNHDA and CDR2 SQIVND (reference sequence). This CDR3 comprises 12 residues.